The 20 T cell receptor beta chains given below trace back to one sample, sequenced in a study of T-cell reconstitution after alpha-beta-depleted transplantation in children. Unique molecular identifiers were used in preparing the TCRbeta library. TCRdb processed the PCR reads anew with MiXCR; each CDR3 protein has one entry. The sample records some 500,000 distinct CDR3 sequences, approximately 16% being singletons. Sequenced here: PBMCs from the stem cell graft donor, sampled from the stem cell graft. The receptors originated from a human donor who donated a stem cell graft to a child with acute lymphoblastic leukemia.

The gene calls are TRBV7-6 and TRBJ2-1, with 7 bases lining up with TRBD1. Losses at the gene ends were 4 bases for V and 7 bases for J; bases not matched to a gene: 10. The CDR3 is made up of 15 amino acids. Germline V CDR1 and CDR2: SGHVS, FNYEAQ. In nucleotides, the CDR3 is TGTGCCAGCAGCTCCGTCCGGGACAGCCAAAATGAGCAGTTCTTC. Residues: CASSSVRDSQNEQFF.

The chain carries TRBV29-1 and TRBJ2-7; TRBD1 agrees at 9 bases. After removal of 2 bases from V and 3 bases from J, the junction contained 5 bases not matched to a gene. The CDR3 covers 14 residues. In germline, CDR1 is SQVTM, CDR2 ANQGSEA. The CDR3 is CSVELPGQGYEQYF. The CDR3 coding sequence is TGCAGCGTTGAATTGCCGGGACAGGGCTACGAGCAGTACTTC.

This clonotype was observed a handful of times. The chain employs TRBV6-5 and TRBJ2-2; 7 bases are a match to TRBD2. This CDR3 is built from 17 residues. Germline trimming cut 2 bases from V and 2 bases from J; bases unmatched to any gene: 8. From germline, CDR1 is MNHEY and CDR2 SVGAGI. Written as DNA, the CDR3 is TGTGCCAGCAGTTACGTACTAGCGAGTTTTAACACCGGGGAGCTGTTTTTT. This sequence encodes CASSYVLASFNTGELFF.

The CDR3 DNA sequence: TGTGCCAGCAGTTCTAGCGGGAGGACCGAGCAGTTCTTC. This gives the protein CASSSSGRTEQFF. J is TRBJ2-1 and V is TRBV27; TRBD2 matches 11 bases. J was trimmed by 10 bases and V by 4 bases; bases with no gene match: 3. Germline loops: CDR1 MNHEY, CDR2 SMNVEV (reference sequence). This CDR3 region has 13 residues.

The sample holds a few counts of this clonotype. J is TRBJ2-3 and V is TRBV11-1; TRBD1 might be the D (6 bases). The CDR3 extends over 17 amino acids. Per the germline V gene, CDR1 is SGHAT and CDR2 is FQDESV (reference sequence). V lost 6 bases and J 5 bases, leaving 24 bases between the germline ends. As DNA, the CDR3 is TGTGCCAGCAGTCAATTCCGGGACACTCCTCATAAAGATACGCAGTATTTT. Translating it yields CASSQFRDTPHKDTQYF.

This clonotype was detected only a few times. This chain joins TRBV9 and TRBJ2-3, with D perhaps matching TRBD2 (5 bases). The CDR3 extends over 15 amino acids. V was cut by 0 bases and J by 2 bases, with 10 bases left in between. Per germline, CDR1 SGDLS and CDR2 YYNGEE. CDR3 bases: TGTGCCAGCAGCGTAGCAGCGGACCTCACAGATACGCAGTATTTT. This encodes CASSVAADLTDTQYF.

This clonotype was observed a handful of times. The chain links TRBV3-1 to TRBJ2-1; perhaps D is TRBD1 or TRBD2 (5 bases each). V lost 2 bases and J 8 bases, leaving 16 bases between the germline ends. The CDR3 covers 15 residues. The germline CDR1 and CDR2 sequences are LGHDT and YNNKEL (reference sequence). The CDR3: CASSQRDRLFDEQFF. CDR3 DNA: TGTGCCAGCAGCCAAAGGGACCGTCTATTCGATGAGCAGTTCTTC.

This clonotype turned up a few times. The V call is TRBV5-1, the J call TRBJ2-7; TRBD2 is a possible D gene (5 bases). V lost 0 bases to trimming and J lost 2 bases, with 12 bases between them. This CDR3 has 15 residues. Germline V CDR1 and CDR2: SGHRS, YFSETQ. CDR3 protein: CASSLGGPTAYEQYF. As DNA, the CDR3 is TGCGCCAGCAGCTTGGGCGGGCCTACCGCCTACGAGCAGTACTTC.

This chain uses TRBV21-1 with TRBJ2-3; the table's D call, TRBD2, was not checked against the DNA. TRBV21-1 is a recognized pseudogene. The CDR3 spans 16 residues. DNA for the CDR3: TGTGCCAGCAGCAAAGCAAGAGGGAGGGCCGAAGATACGCAGTATTTT. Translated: CASSKARGRAEDTQYF.

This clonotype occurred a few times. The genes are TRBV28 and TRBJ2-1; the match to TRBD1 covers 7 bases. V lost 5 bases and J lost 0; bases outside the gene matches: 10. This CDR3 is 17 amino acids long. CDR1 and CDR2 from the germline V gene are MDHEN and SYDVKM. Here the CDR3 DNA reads TGTGCCAGCAGTCCGGAAAAGACAGGGTACTCCTACAATGAGCAGTTCTTC. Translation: CASSPEKTGYSYNEQFF.

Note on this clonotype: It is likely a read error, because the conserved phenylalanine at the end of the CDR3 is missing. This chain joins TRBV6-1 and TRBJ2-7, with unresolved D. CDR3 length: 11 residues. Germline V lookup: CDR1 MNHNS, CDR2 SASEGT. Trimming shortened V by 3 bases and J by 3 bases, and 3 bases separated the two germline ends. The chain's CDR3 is CASSEFYEQYY. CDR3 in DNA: TGTGCCAGCAGTGAGTTCTACGAGCAGTACTAC.

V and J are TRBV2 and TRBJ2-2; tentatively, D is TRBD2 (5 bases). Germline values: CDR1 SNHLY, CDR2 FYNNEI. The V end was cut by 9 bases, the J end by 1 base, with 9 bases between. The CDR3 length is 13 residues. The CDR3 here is CARSGMNTGELFF. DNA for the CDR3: TGTGCCAGATCCGGGATGAACACCGGGGAGCTGTTTTTT.

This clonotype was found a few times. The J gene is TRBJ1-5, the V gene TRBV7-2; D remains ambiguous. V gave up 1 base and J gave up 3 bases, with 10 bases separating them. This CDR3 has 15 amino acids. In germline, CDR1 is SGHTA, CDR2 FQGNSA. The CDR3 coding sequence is TGTGCCAGCAGCTTAGTAGGAATGGTCAATCAGCCCCAGCATTTT. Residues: CASSLVGMVNQPQHF.

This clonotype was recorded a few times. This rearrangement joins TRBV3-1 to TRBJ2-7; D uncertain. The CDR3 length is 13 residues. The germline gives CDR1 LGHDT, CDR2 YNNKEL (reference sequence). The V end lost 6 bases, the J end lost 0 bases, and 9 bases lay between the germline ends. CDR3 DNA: TGTGCCAGCAGGGGTTTGAGCTCCTACGAGCAGTACTTC. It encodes CASRGLSSYEQYF.

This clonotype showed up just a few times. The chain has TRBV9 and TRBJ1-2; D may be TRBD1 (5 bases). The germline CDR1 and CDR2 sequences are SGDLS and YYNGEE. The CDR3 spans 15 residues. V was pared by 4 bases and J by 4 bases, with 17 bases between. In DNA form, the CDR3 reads TGTGCCAGCAGCATAAAAGCCGCGGGGGTCTATGGCTACACCTTC. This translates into CASSIKAAGVYGYTF.

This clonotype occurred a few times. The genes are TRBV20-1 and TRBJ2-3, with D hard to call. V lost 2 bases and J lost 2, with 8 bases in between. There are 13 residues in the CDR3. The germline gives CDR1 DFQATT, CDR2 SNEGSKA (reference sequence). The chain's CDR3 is CSARLPNTDTQYF. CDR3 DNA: TGCAGTGCTAGACTTCCGAACACAGATACGCAGTATTTT.

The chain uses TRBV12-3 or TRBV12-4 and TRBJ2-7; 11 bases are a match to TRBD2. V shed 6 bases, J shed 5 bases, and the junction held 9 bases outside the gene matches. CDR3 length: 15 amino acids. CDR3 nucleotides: TGTGCCAGCAGCCAACCGCTAGCGGGAGGCGACGAGCAGTACTTC. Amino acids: CASSQPLAGGDEQYF.

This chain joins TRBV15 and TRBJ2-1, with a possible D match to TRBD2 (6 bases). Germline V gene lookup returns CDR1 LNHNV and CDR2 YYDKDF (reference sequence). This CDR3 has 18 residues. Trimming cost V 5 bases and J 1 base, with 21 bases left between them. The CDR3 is CATSSRLGTAGSYNEQFF. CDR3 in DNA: TGTGCCACCAGCTCCAGGCTAGGGACTGCGGGGTCCTACAATGAGCAGTTCTTC.

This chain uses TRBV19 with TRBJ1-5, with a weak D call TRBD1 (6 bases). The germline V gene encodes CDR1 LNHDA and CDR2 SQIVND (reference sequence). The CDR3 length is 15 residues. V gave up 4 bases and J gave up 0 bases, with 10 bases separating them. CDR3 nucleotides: TGTGCCAGTAGTACGGCAGGGGTTAGCAATCAGCCCCAGCATTTT. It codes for CASSTAGVSNQPQHF.

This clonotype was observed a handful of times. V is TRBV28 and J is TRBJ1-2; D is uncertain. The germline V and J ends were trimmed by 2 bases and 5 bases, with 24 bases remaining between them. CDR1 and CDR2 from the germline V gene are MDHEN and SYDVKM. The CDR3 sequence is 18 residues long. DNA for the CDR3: TGTGCCAGCAGTTTAGGTTTGCGGGTTGTCGAGGTCCGGTATGGCTACACCTTC. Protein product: CASSLGLRVVEVRYGYTF.